A single sample gave rise to the 19 T cell receptor beta chains below, sequenced in a study of T cells in Graves' hyperthyroidism and ophthalmopathy. The source material, RNA transcripts, was used to amplify TCR beta CDR3 regions. RT-PCR in the first round (using the HTBI primer set) targeted the TCR CDR3. TCRdb recomputed calls from the multiplex PCR reads with MiXCR, one row per CDR3 protein. The sample records approximately 500,000 distinct CDR3 sequences, more than 45% being singletons. Material for sequencing was peripheral blood or thyroid tissue (not recorded which). Receptor source: a woman between 18 and 29 years old with Graves' hyperthyroidism.

In this sample, this clonotype turned up many times. This rearrangement joins TRBV24-1 to TRBJ2-5; D is ambiguous. In germline, CDR1 is KGHDR, CDR2 SFDVKD. The V end was cut by 1 base, the J end by 1 base, with 12 bases between. The CDR3 length is 16 residues. Written as DNA, the CDR3 is TGTGCCACCAGTGATTTTGAGAGGAGCGCCCAAGAGACCCAGTACTTC. This translates into CATSDFERSAQETQYF.

Many counts were recorded for this clonotype. V usage is TRBV19 and J usage is TRBJ1-1; the D is unclear. V lost 6 bases to trimming and J lost 0 bases, with 11 bases between them. Germline assignment: CDR1 LNHDA and CDR2 SQIVND (reference sequence). The CDR3 is made up of 14 amino acids. CDR3 protein: CASRKKIMNTEAFF. The CDR3, as DNA: TGTGCCAGTAGAAAGAAAATTATGAACACTGAAGCTTTCTTT.

In this sample, this clonotype turned up a few times. In DNA, the CDR3 is TGCAGCGTTAGGACGGACTTGAACACTGAAGCTTTCTTT. This codes for CSVRTDLNTEAFF. V usage is TRBV29-1 and J usage is TRBJ1-1; D is unclear. The germline V gene encodes CDR1 SQVTM and CDR2 ANQGSEA. CDR3 length equals 13 residues. Between the trimmed V and J ends, which lost 5 bases and 0 bases, there was a span of 10 bases.

There are a few counts of this clonotype. J is TRBJ2-5 and V is TRBV5-1; TRBD1 aligns across 11 bases. The V gene's germline CDR1 is SGHRS and CDR2 YFSETQ. Losses at the gene ends were 4 bases for V and 5 bases for J; bases not matched to a gene: 7. The CDR3 has 15 amino acids. The CDR3 sequence is CASSHRTGGMETQYF. The DNA for the CDR3 is TGCGCCAGCAGCCACCGGACAGGGGGCATGGAGACCCAGTACTTC.

Many counts were recorded for this clonotype. V usage is TRBV19 and J usage is TRBJ2-7; D unclear. Trimming removed 2 bases from V and 0 bases from J, with 8 bases in between. The CDR3 is made up of 14 amino acids. Germline loops: CDR1 LNHDA, CDR2 SQIVND (reference sequence). The CDR3 DNA reads as TGTGCCAGTAGTATACCAGGCAGCTCCTACGAGCAGTACTTC. It encodes CASSIPGSSYEQYF.

Only one count was recorded for this clonotype. This chain uses TRBV12-3 or TRBV12-4 with TRBJ1-5; TRBD1 matches at 9 bases. The CDR3 spans 15 residues. V dropped 6 bases and J dropped 6; count of bases not matched to a gene: 9. The CDR3 loop reads CASSLRDRELQPQHF. As DNA, the CDR3 is TGTGCCAGCAGCCTCCGGGACAGGGAACTTCAGCCCCAGCATTTT.

CDR3: CASSQEAPYTDTQYF. CDR3 nucleotide sequence: TGCGCCAGCAGCCAAGAGGCTCCGTACACAGATACGCAGTATTTT. This chain links TRBV4-1 with TRBJ2-3; no clear D. V shed 0 bases and J shed 2 bases, with 9 bases lying between them. The CDR3 runs 15 residues. CDR1 is MGHRA and CDR2 is YSYEKL in the germline V gene.

This clonotype was detected many times. J is TRBJ2-6 and V is TRBV6-1, with D possibly being TRBD1 (6 bases). The CDR3 length is 18 residues. CDR1 and CDR2 (germline): MNHNS, SASEGT. Trimming cost V 4 bases and J 4 bases, with 20 bases left between them. CDR3 residues: CASSALLGQLWGANVLTF. CDR3 nucleotide sequence: TGTGCCAGCAGTGCCCTTTTAGGACAGCTGTGGGGGGCCAACGTCCTGACTTTC.

This chain links TRBV15 with TRBJ2-5; 7 bases are a match to TRBD2. There are 15 residues in the CDR3. The J segment lost 3 bases and the V segment lost 3 bases, leaving 7 bases of the junction unmatched. Germline CDR1 LNHNV, CDR2 YYDKDF (reference sequence). CDR3 loop: CATSRAGEGEETQYF. The CDR3, as DNA: TGTGCCACCAGCAGGGCGGGAGAAGGGGAAGAGACCCAGTACTTC.

About this clonotype itself: The junction does not match germline at one end; this may be a read error. The rearrangement links TRBV20-1 to TRBJ2-2; tentative D call: TRBD2 (5 bases). Germline assignment: CDR1 DFQATT and CDR2 SNEGSKA (reference sequence). The CDR3 is 13 amino acids. The CDR3 DNA follows: TGCAGTGCTAGACTCTCCTACACCGGGGAGCTGCTTTTT. Its protein product is CSARLSYTGELLF.

This clonotype was seen more than once but under ten times. The chain is built from TRBV6-6 and TRBJ1-3, with D tentatively TRBD1 (5 bases). CDR1 is MNHNY, CDR2 SVGAGI, per germline (reference sequence). V was shortened by 0 bases and J by 3 bases, with 15 bases between the two germline ends. The length of the CDR3 is 17 residues. CDR3 coding DNA: TGTGCCAGCAGTTACTCGTCCCCCAGGGACTTTGGAAACACCATATATTTT. As protein: CASSYSSPRDFGNTIYF.

The genes are TRBV5-5 and TRBJ1-5; no clear D. The CDR3 consists of 10 residues. The germline V gene has CDR1 SGHKS and CDR2 YYEKEE (reference sequence). V gave up 4 bases and J gave up 13 bases, with 9 bases separating them. CDR3 sequence reads: CASSGERQHF. CDR3 DNA: TGTGCCAGCAGCGGAGAGCGTCAGCATTTT.

This chain links TRBV7-9 with TRBJ1-4; TRBD1 agrees at 8 bases. CDR1 and CDR2 from the germline V gene are SEHNR and FQNEAQ (reference sequence). The ends lost 4 bases at V and 5 bases at J; junction bases unmatched: 3. The CDR3 totals 14 residues. For the CDR3, the DNA is TGTGCCAGCAGCTCGGACAGGGTGAATGAAAAACTGTTTTTT. Protein product: CASSSDRVNEKLFF.

This clonotype came up many times. The rearrangement links TRBV24-1 to TRBJ2-5; tentatively, D is TRBD1 (5 bases). CDR1 is KGHDR, CDR2 SFDVKD, per germline. This CDR3 has 15 residues. Trimming took off 4 bases at V and 2 bases at J, with 13 bases between the two ends. CDR3 loop: CATSDRVLGQETQYF. In DNA form, the CDR3 reads TGTGCCACCAGTGACAGGGTTTTAGGGCAAGAGACCCAGTACTTC.

V is TRBV24-1 and J is TRBJ2-6; D gene uncertain. With 3 bases removed from V and 1 base from J, the gap between germline ends came to 12 bases. The germline CDR1 and CDR2 sequences are KGHDR and SFDVKD. The CDR3 has 17 residues. The CDR3 loop is CATSDTLAESGANVLTF. CDR3 DNA: TGTGCCACCAGTGATACCCTCGCCGAATCTGGGGCCAACGTCCTGACTTTC.

This sequence joins TRBV29-1 and TRBJ1-2; D is unclear. The CDR3 runs 12 residues. Germline-derived CDR1 and CDR2 are SQVTM and ANQGSEA. The V end was cut by 7 bases, the J end by 0 bases, with 9 bases between. Written as DNA, the CDR3 is TGCAGCGACATGACTGCTAACTATGGCTACACCTTC. Amino acid sequence: CSDMTANYGYTF.

This clonotype was observed many times. This chain joins TRBV5-1 and TRBJ1-1; D is perhaps TRBD1 (6 bases). Trimming took 4 bases from V and 11 from J, leaving 15 bases between them. Germline V gene data show CDR1 as SGHRS and CDR2 as YFSETQ. The CDR3 totals 12 residues. The CDR3 nucleotides read TGCGCCAGCAGCCCACAGGGAGTCGGTGCTTTCTTT. Protein sequence: CASSPQGVGAFF. The variable domain in full, completed from reference TRBV5-1 and TRBJ1-1, reads KAGVTQTPRYLIKTRGQQVTLSCSPISGHRSVSWYQQTPGQGLQFLFEYFSETQRNKGNFPGRFSGRQFSNSRSEMNVSTLELGDSALYLCASSPQGVGAFFGQGTRLTVV.

This clonotype was observed many times. The chain joins TRBV9 to TRBJ2-7; D is possibly TRBD2 (5 bases). V shed 0 bases and J shed 1 base, with 11 bases lying between them. This CDR3 is built from 15 residues. Germline V gene data show CDR1 as SGDLS and CDR2 as YYNGEE. The CDR3: CASSVGPSSSYEQYF. DNA for the CDR3: TGTGCCAGCAGCGTAGGTCCTAGCAGTTCCTACGAGCAGTACTTC.

The V call is TRBV12-3 or TRBV12-4, the J call TRBJ2-5; the D call may be TRBD1 or TRBD2 (5 bases each). V dropped 6 bases and J dropped 4 bases, with 15 bases sitting between them. This CDR3 has 14 amino acids. This chain's CDR3 is CASSGLGTRETQYF. The CDR3 nucleotides read TGTGCCAGCAGCGGGTTAGGGACGAGAGAGACCCAGTACTTC.